This TCR beta chain was sequenced in a study of T cell repertoires in cytomegalovirus infection. The sample holds many counts of this clonotype. The antigen is unknown. Germline V CDR1 and CDR2: SGHTA, FQGNSA. The length of the CDR3 is 15 residues. Losses at the gene ends were 3 bases for V and 6 bases for J; bases not matched to a gene: 6. In TCRdb, the reads were re-called with MiXCR into one record per CDR3 protein. Of about 340,000 distinct CDR3 sequences listed, 25% to 35% were seen once; the top ten hold around 20%. The specimen comprised cultured PBMCs, sampled from culture after CMV antigen stimulation. This chain links TRBV7-2 with TRBJ2-1, with 9 positions matching TRBD2. This TCR came from a human donor in good health (CMV status not recorded). Some clones in this sample may be carry-over from other donors' samples. Here the CDR3 DNA reads TGTGCCAGCAGCTTTCTAGCGGGGCCCGCCAATGAGCAGTTCTTC. Translation gives CASSFLAGPANEQFF. Full variable domain (missing parts from reference TRBV7-2 and TRBJ2-1): GAGVSQSPSNKVTEKGKDVELRCDPISGHTALYWYRQSLGQGLEFLIYFQGNSAPDKSGLPSDRFSAERTGGSVSTLTIQRTQQEDSAVYLCASSFLAGPANEQFFGPGTRLTVL.